The 9 T cell receptor beta chains in this list originate from one sample, sequenced in a study of blood T cell repertoires in COVID-19. The protocol was immunoSEQ multiplex PCR, while the TCRdb copy is restricted to in-frame clones and leaves out a portion. Altogether around 310,000 clones are present, nearly 90% being singletons, with the ten largest covering more than 9%. The specimen sequenced was PBMCs or T cells enriched from blood (not recorded which). The receptors here all came from a woman younger than 45 who had recovered from COVID-19.

This clone was found once. CDR3 bases: TGTGCCAGCAGCCCAAGACTGCTCTCCTACAATGAGCAGTTCTTC. Translation: CASSPRLLSYNEQFF. This chain links TRBV7-6 with TRBJ2-1; D is undetermined. V lost 5 bases and J lost 0, with 11 bases in between. The CDR3 consists of 15 residues. CDR1 is SGHVS and CDR2 is FNYEAQ in the germline V gene. Together with reference TRBV7-6 and TRBJ2-1, the CDR3 gives the full variable domain: GAGVSQSPRYKVTKRGQDVALRCDPISGHVSLYWYRQALGQGPEFLTYFNYEAQQDKSGLPNDRFSAERPEGSISTLTIQRTEQRDSAMYRCASSPRLLSYNEQFFGPGTRLTVL.

V usage is TRBV7-2 and J usage is TRBJ2-7; D call uncertain. Trimming shortened V by 0 bases and J by 1 base, and 4 bases separated the two germline ends. In germline, CDR1 is SGHTA, CDR2 FQGNSA. The CDR3 totals 13 residues. The DNA of the CDR3 is TGTGCCAGCAGCTTAGCGCGTTCCTACGAGCAGTACTTC. Translated: CASSLARSYEQYF.

The rearrangement joins TRBV27 to TRBJ2-7; TRBD1 might be the D (6 bases). The V gene's germline CDR1 is MNHEY and CDR2 SMNVEV (reference sequence). This CDR3 is 13 amino acids long. The V gene lost 6 bases and the J gene lost 3 bases, with 12 bases spanning the gap. This CDR3 is CASRKDSFYEQYF. The CDR3, as DNA: TGTGCCAGCAGAAAGGACAGCTTCTACGAGCAGTACTTC.

Concerning this clone itself: The sample has other DNA sequences that encode this CDR3 too. CDR3 coding DNA: TGTGCCAGCAGTTTCAGGCGGAACACTGAAGCTTTCTTT. Its protein is CASSFRRNTEAFF. The chain has TRBV28 and TRBJ1-1; no definite D call. CDR1 is MDHEN, CDR2 SYDVKM, per germline. The CDR3 extends over 13 amino acids. V lost 3 bases and J lost 1, with 6 bases in between.

V is TRBV11-2 and J is TRBJ1-4; 7 nucleotides agree with TRBD1. The length of the CDR3 is 16 residues. Germline V gives CDR1 SGHAT, CDR2 FQNNGV. The V and J ends lost 0 bases and 6 bases, in that order; junction bases with no gene match: 7. The CDR3 is CASSLDRGGSYEKLFF. DNA of the CDR3: TGTGCCAGCAGCTTAGATAGAGGGGGCAGCTATGAAAAACTGTTTTTT.

The genes are TRBV11-2 and TRBJ2-3, with 8 bases that match TRBD1. The J segment lost 6 bases and the V segment lost 1 base, leaving 9 bases of the junction unmatched. The CDR3 is made up of 16 amino acids. Germline CDR1 reads SGHAT; CDR2 reads FQNNGV. As DNA, the CDR3 is TGTGCCAGCAGCTTAGTAGGCGGACAGGGCATGGATACGCAGTATTTT. Amino acid sequence: CASSLVGGQGMDTQYF.

The chain couples TRBV5-4 to TRBJ1-1; 8 bases agree with TRBD1. After removal of 3 bases from V and 4 bases from J, the junction contained 5 bases not matched to a gene. CDR3 size: 14 residues. In germline, CDR1 is SGHNT, CDR2 YYREEE (reference sequence). CDR3 region: CASSYQTGGTEAFF. The CDR3 coding sequence is TGTGCCAGCAGCTACCAAACAGGGGGCACTGAAGCTTTCTTT. Together with reference TRBV5-4 and TRBJ1-1, the CDR3 gives the full variable domain: ETGVTQSPTHLIKTRGQQVTLRCSSQSGHNTVSWYQQALGQGPQFIFQYYREEENGRGNFPPRFSGLQFPNYSSELNVNALELDDSALYLCASSYQTGGTEAFFGQGTRLTVV.

The rearrangement uses TRBV28 and TRBJ1-1; no reliable D call. CDR3 length: 15 amino acids. Germline V gene sequence: CDR1 MDHEN, CDR2 SYDVKM. V was clipped by 7 bases and J by 8 bases, with 23 bases between them. The CDR3 nucleotides are TGTGCCAGCATAACTGCTCACCCGGTGGTTATCGAAGCTTTCTTT. It specifies CASITAHPVVIEAFF. Full variable domain (rest looked up from reference TRBV28 and TRBJ1-1): DVKVTQSSRYLVKRTGEKVFLECVQDMDHENMFWYRQDPGLGLRLIYFSYDVKMKEKGDIPEGYSVSREKKERFSLILESASTNQTSMYLCASITAHPVVIEAFFGQGTRLTVV.

This rearrangement joins TRBV4-3 to TRBJ1-2, with 11 bases lining up with TRBD1. Germline V gene sequence: CDR1 LGHNA, CDR2 YSLEER. V shed 2 bases, J shed 5 bases, and the junction held 4 bases outside the gene matches. This CDR3 has 15 amino acids. DNA of the CDR3: TGCGCCAGCAGCCAAACCCGGGACAGGGGGTATGGCTACACCTTC. It codes for CASSQTRDRGYGYTF.